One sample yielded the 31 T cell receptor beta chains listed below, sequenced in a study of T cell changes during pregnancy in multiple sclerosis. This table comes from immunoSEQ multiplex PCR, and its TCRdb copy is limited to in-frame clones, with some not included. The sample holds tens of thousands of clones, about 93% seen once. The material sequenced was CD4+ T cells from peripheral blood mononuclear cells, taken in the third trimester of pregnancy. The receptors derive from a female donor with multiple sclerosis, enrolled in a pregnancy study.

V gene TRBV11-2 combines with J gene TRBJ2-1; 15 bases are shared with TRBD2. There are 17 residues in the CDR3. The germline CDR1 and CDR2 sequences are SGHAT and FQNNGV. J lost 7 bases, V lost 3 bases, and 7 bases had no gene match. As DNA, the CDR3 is TGTGCCAGCAGCTTTTACACCGGGACTAGCGGGAGGAATGAGCAGTTCTTC. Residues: CASSFYTGTSGRNEQFF.

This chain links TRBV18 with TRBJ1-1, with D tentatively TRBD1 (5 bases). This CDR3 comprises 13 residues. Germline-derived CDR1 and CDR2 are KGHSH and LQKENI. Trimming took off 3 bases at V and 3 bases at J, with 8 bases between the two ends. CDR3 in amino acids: CASSPQGYTEAFF. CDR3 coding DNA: TGTGCCAGCTCACCTCAGGGATACACTGAAGCTTTCTTT.

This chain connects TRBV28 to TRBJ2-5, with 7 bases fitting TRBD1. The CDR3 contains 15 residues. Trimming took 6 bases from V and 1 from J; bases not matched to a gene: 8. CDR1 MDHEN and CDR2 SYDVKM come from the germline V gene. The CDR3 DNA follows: TGTGCCAGCAGGCCCATCGGGACAGTCCAAGAGACCCAGTACTTC. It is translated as CASRPIGTVQETQYF.

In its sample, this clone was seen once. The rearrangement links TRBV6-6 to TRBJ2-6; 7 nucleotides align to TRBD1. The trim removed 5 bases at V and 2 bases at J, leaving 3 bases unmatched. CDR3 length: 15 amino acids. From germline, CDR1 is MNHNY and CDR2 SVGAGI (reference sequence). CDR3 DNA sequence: TGTGCCAGCAGTCACGACAGGGCTGGGGCCAACGTCCTGACTTTC. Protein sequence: CASSHDRAGANVLTF.

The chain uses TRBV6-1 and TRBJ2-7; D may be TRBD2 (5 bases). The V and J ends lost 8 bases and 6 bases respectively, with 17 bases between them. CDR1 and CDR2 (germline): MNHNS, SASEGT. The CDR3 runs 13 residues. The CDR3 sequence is CASHDRLTSEQYF. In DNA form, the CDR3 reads TGTGCCAGCCACGACCGACTAACCAGCGAGCAGTACTTC.

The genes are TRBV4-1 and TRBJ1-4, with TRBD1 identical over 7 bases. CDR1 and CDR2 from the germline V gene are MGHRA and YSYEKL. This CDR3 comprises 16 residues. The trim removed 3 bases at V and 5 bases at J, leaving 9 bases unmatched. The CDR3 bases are TGCGCCAGCAGCCAGCCCGACAGGGACTCGAATGAAAAACTGTTTTTT. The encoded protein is CASSQPDRDSNEKLFF.

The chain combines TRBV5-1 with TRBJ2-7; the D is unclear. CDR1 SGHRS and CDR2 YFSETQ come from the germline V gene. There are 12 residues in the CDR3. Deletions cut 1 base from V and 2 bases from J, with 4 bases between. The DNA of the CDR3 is TGCGCCAGCAGCTTGAGCACCTACGAGCAGTACTTC. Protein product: CASSLSTYEQYF.

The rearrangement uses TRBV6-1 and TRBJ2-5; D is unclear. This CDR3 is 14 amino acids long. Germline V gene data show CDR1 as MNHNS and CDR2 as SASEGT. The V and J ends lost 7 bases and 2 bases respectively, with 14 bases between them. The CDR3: CASNALTVQETQYF. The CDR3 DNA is TGTGCCAGCAATGCTCTTACGGTGCAAGAGACCCAGTACTTC.

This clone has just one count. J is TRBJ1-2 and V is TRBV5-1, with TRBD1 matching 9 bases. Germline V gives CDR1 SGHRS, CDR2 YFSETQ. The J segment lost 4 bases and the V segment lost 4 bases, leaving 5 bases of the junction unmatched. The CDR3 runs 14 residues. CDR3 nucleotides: TGCGCCAGCAGCACGCCGGACAGGGGCTATGGCTACACCTTC. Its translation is CASSTPDRGYGYTF.

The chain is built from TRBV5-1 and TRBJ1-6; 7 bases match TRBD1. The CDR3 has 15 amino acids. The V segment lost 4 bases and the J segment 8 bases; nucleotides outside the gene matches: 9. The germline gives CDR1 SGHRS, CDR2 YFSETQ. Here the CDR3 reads CASSLINRGDSPLHF. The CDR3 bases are TGCGCCAGCAGCCTGATAAACAGGGGCGATTCACCCCTCCACTTT.

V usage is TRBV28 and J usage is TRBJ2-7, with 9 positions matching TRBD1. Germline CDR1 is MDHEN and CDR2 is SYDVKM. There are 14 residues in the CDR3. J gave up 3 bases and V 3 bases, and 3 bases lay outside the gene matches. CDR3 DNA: TGTGCCAGCAGTTTTGGGGACAGGGTCTACGAGCAGTACTTC. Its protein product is CASSFGDRVYEQYF.

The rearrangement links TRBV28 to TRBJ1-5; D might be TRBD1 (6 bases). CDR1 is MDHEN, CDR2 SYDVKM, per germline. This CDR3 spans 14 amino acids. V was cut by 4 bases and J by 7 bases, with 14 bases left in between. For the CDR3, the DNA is TGTGCCAGCAGTTGGGCGGGGGGCGGGCAGCCCCAGCATTTT. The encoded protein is CASSWAGGGQPQHF.

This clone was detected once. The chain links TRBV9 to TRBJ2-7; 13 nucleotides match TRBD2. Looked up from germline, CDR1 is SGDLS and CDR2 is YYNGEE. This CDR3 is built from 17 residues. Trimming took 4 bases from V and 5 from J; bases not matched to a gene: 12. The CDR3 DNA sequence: TGTGCCAGCAGCCCAGCGGTACTAGCGGGAGGGTTCCACGAGCAGTACTTC. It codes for CASSPAVLAGGFHEQYF.

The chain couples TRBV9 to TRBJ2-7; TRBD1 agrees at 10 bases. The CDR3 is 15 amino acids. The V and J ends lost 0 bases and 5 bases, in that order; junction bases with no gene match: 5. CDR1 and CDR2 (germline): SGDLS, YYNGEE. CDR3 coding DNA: TGTGCCAGCAGCGTAGGGGACAGGGGAACTAACGAGCAGTACTTC. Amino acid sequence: CASSVGDRGTNEQYF. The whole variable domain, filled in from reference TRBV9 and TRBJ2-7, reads DSGVTQTPKHLITATGQRVTLRCSPRSGDLSVYWYQQSLDQGLQFLIQYYNGEERAKGNILERFSAQQFPDLHSELNLSSLELGDSALYFCASSVGDRGTNEQYFGPGTRLTVT.

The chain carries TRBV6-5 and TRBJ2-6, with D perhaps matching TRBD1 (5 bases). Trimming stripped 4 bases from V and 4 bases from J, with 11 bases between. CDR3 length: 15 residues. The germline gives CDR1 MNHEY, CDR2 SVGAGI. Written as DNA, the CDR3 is TGTGCCAGCAGTTCCAGGGTCTCCGGGGCCAACGTCCTGACTTTC. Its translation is CASSSRVSGANVLTF.

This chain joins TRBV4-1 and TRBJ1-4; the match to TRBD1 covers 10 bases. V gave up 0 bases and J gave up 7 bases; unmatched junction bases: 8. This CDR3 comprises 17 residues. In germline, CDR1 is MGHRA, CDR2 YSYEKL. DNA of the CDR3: TGCGCCAGCAGCCAAGAAATATCGGGACAGGGGTTTGAAAAACTGTTTTTT. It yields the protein CASSQEISGQGFEKLFF.

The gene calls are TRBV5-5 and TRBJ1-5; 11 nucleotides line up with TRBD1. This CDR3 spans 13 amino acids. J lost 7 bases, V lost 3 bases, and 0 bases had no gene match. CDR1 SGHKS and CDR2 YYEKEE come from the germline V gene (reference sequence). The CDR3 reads CASSWDRGQPQHF. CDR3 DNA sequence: TGTGCCAGCAGCTGGGACAGGGGGCAGCCCCAGCATTTT.

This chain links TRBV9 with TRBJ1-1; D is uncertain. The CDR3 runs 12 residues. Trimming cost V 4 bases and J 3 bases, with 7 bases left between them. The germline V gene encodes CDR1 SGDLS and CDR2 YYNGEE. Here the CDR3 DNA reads TGTGCCAGCAGCTCGCGGGACACTGAAGCTTTCTTT. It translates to CASSSRDTEAFF.

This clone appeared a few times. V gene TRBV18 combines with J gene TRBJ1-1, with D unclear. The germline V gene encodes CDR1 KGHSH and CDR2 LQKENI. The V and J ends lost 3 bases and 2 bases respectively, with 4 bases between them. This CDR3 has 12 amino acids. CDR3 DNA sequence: TGTGCCAGCTCACCTAGTAACACTGAAGCTTTCTTT. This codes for CASSPSNTEAFF. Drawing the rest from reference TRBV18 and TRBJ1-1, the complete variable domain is NAGVMQNPRHLVRRRGQEARLRCSPMKGHSHVYWYRQLPEEGLKFMVYLQKENIIDESGMPKERFSAEFPKEGPSILRIQQVVRGDSAAYFCASSPSNTEAFFGQGTRLTVV.

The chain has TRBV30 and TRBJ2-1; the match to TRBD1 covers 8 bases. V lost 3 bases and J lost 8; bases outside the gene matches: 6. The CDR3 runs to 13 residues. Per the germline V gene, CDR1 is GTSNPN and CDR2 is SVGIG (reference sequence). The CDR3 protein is CAWSGDRSHEQFF. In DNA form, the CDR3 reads TGTGCCTGGAGCGGGGACAGGTCACATGAGCAGTTCTTC.

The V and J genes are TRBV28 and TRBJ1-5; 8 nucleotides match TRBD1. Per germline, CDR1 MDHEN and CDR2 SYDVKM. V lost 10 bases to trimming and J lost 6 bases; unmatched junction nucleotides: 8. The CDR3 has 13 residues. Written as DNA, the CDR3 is TGTGCCACCCAGGGGCAGGGGGCTCAGCCCCAGCATTTT. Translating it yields CATQGQGAQPQHF.

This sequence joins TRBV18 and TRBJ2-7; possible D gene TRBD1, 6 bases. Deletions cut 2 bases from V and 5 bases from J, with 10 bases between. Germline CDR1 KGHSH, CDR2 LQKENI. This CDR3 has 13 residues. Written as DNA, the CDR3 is TGTGCCAGCTCACCATTACAGGGACACGAGCAGTACTTC. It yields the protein CASSPLQGHEQYF.

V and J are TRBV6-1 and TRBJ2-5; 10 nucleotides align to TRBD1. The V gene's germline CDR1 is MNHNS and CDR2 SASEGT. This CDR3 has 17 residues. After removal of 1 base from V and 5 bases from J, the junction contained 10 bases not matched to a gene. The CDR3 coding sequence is TGTGCCAGCAGTGAAGGTGCGAGACAGGGGGCCGAGGAGACCCAGTACTTC. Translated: CASSEGARQGAEETQYF.

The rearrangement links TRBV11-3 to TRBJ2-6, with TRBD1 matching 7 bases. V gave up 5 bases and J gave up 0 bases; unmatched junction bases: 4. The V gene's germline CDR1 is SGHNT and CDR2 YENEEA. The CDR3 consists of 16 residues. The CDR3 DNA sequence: TGTGCCAGCAGCCCCCGGGACAGCTCTGGGGCCAACGTCCTGACTTTC. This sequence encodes CASSPRDSSGANVLTF.

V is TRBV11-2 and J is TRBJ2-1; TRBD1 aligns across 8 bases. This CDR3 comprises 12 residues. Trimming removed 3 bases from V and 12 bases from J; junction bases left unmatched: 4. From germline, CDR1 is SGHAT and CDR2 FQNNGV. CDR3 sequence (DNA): TGTGCCAGCAGCTTCTTTGACAGGGGGCAGTTCTTC. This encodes CASSFFDRGQFF.

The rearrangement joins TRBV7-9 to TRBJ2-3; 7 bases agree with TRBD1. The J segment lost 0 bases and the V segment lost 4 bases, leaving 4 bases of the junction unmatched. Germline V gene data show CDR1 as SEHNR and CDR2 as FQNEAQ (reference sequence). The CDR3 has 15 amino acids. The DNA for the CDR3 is TGTGCCAGCAGCTCGCAGGGGGTTAGCACAGATACGCAGTATTTT. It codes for CASSSQGVSTDTQYF. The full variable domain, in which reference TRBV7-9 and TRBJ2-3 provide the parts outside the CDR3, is DTGVSQNPRHKITKRGQNVTFRCDPISEHNRLYWYRQTLGQGPEFLTYFQNEAQLEKSRLLSDRFSAERPKGSFSTLEIQRTEQGDSAMYLCASSSQGVSTDTQYFGPGTRLTVL.

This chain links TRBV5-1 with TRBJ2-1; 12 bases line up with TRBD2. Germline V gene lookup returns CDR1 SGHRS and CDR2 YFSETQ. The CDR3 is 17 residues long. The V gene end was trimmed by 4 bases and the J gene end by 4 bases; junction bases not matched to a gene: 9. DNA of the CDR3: TGCGCCAGCAGCCCCTCACTAGCGGGAGGAGGGTACAATGAGCAGTTCTTC. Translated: CASSPSLAGGGYNEQFF. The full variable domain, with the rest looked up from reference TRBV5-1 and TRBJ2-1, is KAGVTQTPRYLIKTRGQQVTLSCSPISGHRSVSWYQQTPGQGLQFLFEYFSETQRNKGNFPGRFSGRQFSNSRSEMNVSTLELGDSALYLCASSPSLAGGGYNEQFFGPGTRLTVL.

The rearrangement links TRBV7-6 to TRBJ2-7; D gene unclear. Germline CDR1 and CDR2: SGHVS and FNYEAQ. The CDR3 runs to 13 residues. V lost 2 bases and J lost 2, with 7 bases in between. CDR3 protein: CASSLWQAYEQYF. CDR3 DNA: TGTGCCAGCAGCTTATGGCAGGCCTACGAGCAGTACTTC.

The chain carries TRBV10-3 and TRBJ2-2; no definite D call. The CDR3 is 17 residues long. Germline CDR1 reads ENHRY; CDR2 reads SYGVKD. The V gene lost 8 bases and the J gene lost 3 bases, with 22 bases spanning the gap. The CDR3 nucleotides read TGTGCCATCTCCTCCGTAGGCGGCTTCGTGGACACCGGGGAGCTGTTTTTT. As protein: CAISSVGGFVDTGELFF.

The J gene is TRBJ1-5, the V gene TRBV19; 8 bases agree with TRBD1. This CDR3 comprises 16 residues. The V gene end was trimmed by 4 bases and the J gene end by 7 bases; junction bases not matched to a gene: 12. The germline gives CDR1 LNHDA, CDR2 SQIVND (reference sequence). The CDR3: CASSTPGPGGGQPQHF. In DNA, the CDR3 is TGTGCCAGTAGTACCCCTGGGCCAGGGGGCGGCCAGCCCCAGCATTTT.

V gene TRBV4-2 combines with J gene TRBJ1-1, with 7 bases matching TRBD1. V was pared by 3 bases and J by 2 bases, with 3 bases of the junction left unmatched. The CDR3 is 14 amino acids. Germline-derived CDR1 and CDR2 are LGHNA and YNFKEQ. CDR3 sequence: CASSQEGGNTEAFF. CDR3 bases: TGTGCCAGCAGCCAGGAAGGGGGCAACACTGAAGCTTTCTTT.